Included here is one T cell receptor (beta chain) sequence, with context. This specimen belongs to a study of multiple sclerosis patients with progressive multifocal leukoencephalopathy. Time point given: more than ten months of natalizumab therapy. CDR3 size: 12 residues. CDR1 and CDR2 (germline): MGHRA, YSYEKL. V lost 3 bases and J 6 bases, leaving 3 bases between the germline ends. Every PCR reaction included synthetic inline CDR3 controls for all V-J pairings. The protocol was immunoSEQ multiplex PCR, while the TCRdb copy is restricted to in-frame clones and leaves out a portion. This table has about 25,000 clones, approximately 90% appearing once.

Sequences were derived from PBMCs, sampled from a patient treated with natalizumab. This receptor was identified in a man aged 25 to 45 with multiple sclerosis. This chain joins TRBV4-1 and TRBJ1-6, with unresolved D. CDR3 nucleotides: TGCGCCAGCAGCCATACTAATTCACCCCTCCACTTT. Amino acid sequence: CASSHTNSPLHF.